The present T cell receptor beta chain was sequenced within a study of CD8+ T cells in alopecia areata. This CDR3 region has 17 residues. V was shortened by 4 bases and J by 4 bases, with 19 bases between the two germline ends. The V gene's germline CDR1 is MDHEN and CDR2 SYDVKM. cDNA prepared by RNA extraction and subsequent reverse transcription served as the template for sequencing. The method was immunoSEQ multiplex PCR; TCRdb's version includes in-frame clones alone and lacks a portion of them. The sample includes about 110,000 clones, 55% to 70% seen only once; the top ten take more than 20%. This clone was observed a few times. Its antigen remains unidentified. Lesional scalp tissue (obtained by punch biopsy) and peripheral blood were collected from alopecia areata patients. It was from PBMCs that CD4+ and CD8+ T cells were sorted. Study-level findings and limits: More clonal than normal scalp was lesional scalp, particularly alopecia totalis/universalis. Normal skin's resident alphabeta T cells are sequenced alongside lesional scalp T cells.

This receptor was obtained from a human donor with alopecia areata. Source material: NKG2D-low CD8+ T cells sorted from blood. J is TRBJ2-2 and V is TRBV28; no firm D call. Here the CDR3 reads CASSSPKGQVGTGELFF. Here the CDR3 DNA reads TGTGCCAGCAGTTCTCCGAAGGGCCAAGTGGGCACCGGGGAGCTGTTTTTT.